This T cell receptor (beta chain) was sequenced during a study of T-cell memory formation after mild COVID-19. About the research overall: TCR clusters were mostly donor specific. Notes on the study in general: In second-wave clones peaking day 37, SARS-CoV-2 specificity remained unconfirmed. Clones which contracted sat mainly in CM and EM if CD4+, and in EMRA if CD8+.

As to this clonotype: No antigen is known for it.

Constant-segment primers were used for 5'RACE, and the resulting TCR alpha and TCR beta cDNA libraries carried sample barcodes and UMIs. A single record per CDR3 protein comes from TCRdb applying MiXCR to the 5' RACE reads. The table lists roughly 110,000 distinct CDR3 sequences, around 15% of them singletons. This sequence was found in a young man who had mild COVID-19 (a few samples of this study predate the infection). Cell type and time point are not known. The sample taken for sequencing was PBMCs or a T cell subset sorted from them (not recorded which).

The DNA for the CDR3 is TGTGCCAGCAGTCCCAGGTCGAACACTGAAGCTTTCTTT. Translated: CASSPRSNTEAFF. The J gene is TRBJ1-1, the V gene TRBV6-5; D gene ambiguous. V lost 5 bases, J lost 1 base, and 8 bases lay in between. The CDR3 length is 13 residues. CDR1 and CDR2 from the germline V gene are MNHEY and SVGAGI.